This T cell receptor beta chain was captured by sequencing in a study of blood T cells in healthy people across ages. This CDR3 is 12 amino acids long. Germline-derived CDR1 and CDR2 are MNHNS and SASEGT. V lost 11 bases, J lost 0 bases, and 0 bases stayed unmatched. A sample-barcoded 5' primer and a J-beta primer mix were used in a second PCR of roughly 7 to 12 cycles. TCRdb recomputed calls from the 5' RACE reads with MiXCR, one row per CDR3 protein. This table has 500,000 to 700,000 distinct CDR3 sequences, about 28% appearing once. This TCR was sampled from an elderly woman in good health. The V and J genes are TRBV6-1 and TRBJ1-1; 10 bases map to TRBD1. The sample consisted of blood. CDR3 sequence: CAGQGVNTEAFF. CDR3 in DNA: TGTGCCGGACAGGGGGTGAACACTGAAGCTTTCTTT.